The 2 T cell receptor beta chains given below trace back to one sample, sequenced in a study of T cell changes during pregnancy in multiple sclerosis. The protocol was immunoSEQ multiplex PCR, while the TCRdb copy is restricted to in-frame clones and leaves out a portion. The table includes roughly 87,000 clones, 91% detected once. The sequencing here drew on PBMCs, taken in the first trimester of pregnancy. The receptors come from a female donor in good health, serving as a control in a pregnancy study. Some clones in this sample may be carry-over from other donors' samples.

J is TRBJ1-3 and V is TRBV6-1, with a possible D match to TRBD1 (5 bases). The CDR3 is 18 amino acids. Germline V gene sequence: CDR1 MNHNS, CDR2 SASEGT. The ends were cut back, 3 bases at V and 2 bases at J, with 20 bases in the middle. CDR3 nucleotides: TGTGCCAGCAGTGATCCTTACGTCGACAGTACGACTGGAAACACCATATATTTT. This gives the protein CASSDPYVDSTTGNTIYF.

The V gene is TRBV28, the J gene TRBJ2-1, with TRBD1 as a possible D gene (6 bases). The CDR3 is 14 amino acids. Trimming stripped 2 bases from V and 4 bases from J, with 9 bases between. The germline CDR1 and CDR2 sequences are MDHEN and SYDVKM. The chain's CDR3 is CASSLGGQYNEQFF. The CDR3 DNA sequence: TGTGCCAGCAGTTTAGGAGGACAGTACAATGAGCAGTTCTTC.